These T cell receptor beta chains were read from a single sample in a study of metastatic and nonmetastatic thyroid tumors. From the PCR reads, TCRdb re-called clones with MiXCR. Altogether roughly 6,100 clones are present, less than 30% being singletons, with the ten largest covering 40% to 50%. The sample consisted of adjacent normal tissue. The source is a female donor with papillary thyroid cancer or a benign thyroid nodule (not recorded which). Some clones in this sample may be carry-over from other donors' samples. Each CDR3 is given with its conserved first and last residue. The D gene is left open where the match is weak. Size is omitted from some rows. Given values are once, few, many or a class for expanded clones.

TGTGCCAGCAGCTTTTACAGGAACACTGAAGCTTTCTTT CASSFYRNTEAFF TRBV7-9 NA TRBJ1-1 NA
TGTGCCACCAGTGATCGGCGGGGGCTCCAAGAGACCCAGTACTTC CATSDRRGLQETQYF TRBV24-1 NA TRBJ2-5 NA
TGTGCCAGCAGCGAAGCCTACACAGATACGCAGTATTTT CASSEAYTDTQYF TRBV7-3 medium-sized TRBJ2-3 NA
TGTGCCAGCAGTAACTCTTTAGCGGGAGGGGAGACCCAGTACTTC CASSNSLAGGETQYF TRBV12-3/TRBV12-4 few TRBJ2-5 TRBD2
TGTGCCAGCAGTGACTCCTATATGAACACTGAAGCTTTCTTT CASSDSYMNTEAFF TRBV2 few TRBJ1-1 NA
TGTGCCAGCAGTTTTGGGGACTACTACGGCTCCTACGAGCAGTACTTC CASSFGDYYGSYEQYF TRBV27 few TRBJ2-7 TRBD2
TGTGCCAGCAGCTTAGCACCGGGACTAGCGGGAGGAGAGACCCAGTACTTC CASSLAPGLAGGETQYF TRBV7-2 NA TRBJ2-5 TRBD2
TGCAGTGCTAGGCCGTTTAGCGGGAGGACCTACGAGCAGTACTTC CSARPFSGRTYEQYF TRBV20-1 NA TRBJ2-7 TRBD2
TGTGCCAGCAGTTTGTGGGGGACAGTGGGAAAACTGTTTTTT CASSLWGTVGKLFF TRBV27 NA TRBJ1-4 TRBD1
TGTGCCAGCAGTTACAGGGGGCGATTTTGGGGCTACACCTTC CASSYRGRFWGYTF TRBV28 many TRBJ1-2 TRBD1
TGTGCCAGCAGTTTGGTAAGCGACACCTTC CASSLVSDTF TRBV28 few TRBJ1-2 NA
TGTGCCAGCAGTGGGGGACTAGCGGGGGGGCAAGAGACCCAGTACTTC CASSGGLAGGQETQYF TRBV28 few TRBJ2-5 TRBD2
TGTGCCAGCAGCAAGGGGTGGGCTGATGGCTACACCTTC CASSKGWADGYTF TRBV7-2 once TRBJ1-2 NA
TGTGCCAGCAGCCCGGGACAGCAGGATCAGCCCCAGCATTTT CASSPGQQDQPQHF TRBV27 few TRBJ1-5 TRBD1
TGTGCCTGGAGTAACTCAGGTCGGGGGGGCTACACCTTC CAWSNSGRGGYTF TRBV30 medium-sized TRBJ1-2 NA
TGTGCCAGTAAGCGTGATTCTAGCACAGATACGCAGTATTTT CASKRDSSTDTQYF TRBV19 medium-sized TRBJ2-3 NA
TGTGCCAGTAGTAATCGACAGGCTTTGCAAGAGACCCAGTACTTC CASSNRQALQETQYF TRBV19 medium-sized TRBJ2-5 NA
TGCAGTGCTAGAGATGAGGGTTTCGGGGCTTTCTTT CSARDEGFGAFF TRBV20-1 large TRBJ1-1 NA